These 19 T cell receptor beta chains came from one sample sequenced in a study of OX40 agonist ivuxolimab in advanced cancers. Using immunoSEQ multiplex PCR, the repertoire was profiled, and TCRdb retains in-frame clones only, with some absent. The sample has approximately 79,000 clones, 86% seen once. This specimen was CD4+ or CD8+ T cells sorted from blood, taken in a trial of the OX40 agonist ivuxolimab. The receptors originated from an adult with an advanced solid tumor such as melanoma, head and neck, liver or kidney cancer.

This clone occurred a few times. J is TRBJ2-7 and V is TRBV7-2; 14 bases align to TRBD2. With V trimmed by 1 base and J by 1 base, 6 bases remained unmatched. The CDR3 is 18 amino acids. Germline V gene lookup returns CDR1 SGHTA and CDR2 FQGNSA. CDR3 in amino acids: CASSLGTSGRSQSYEQYF. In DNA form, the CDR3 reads TGTGCCAGCAGCTTAGGGACTAGCGGGAGGAGCCAGTCCTACGAGCAGTACTTC.

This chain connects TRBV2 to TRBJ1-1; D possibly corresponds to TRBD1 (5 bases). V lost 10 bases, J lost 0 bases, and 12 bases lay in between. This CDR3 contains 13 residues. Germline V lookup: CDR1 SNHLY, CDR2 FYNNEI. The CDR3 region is CATDREVNTEAFF. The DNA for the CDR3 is TGTGCCACCGACAGAGAAGTGAACACTGAAGCTTTCTTT.

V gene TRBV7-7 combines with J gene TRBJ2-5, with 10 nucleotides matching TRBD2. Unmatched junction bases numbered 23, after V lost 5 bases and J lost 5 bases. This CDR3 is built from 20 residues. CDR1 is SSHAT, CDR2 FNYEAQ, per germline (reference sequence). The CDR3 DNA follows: TGTGCCAGCAGCCACAGGGTGATAAGGCTAGCGGGAGTGTCCTGGGAGACCCAGTACTTC. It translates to CASSHRVIRLAGVSWETQYF.

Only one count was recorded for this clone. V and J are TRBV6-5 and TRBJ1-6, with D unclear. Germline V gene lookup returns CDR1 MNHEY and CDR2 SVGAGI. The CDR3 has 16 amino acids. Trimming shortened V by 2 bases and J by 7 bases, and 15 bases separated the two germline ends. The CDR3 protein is CASSYGGRGTNSPLHF. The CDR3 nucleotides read TGTGCCAGCAGTTACGGAGGGCGAGGAACCAATTCACCCCTCCACTTT.

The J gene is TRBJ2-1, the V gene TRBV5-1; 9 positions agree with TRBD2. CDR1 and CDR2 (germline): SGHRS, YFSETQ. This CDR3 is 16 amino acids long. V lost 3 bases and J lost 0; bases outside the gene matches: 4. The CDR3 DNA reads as TGCGCCAGCAGCTCTAGCGGGGCGGACTCCTACAATGAGCAGTTCTTC. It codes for CASSSSGADSYNEQFF.

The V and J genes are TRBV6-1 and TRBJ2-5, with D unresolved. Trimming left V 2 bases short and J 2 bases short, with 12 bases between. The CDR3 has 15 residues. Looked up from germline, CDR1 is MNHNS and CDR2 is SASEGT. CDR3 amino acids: CASSERTVGQETQYF. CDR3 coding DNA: TGTGCCAGCAGTGAAAGGACGGTGGGGCAAGAGACCCAGTACTTC.

The CDR3 coding sequence is TGTGCCAGCAGTGTTCTGGTCGGGGGTGGCTACACCTTC. Residues: CASSVLVGGGYTF. The gene calls are TRBV6-1 and TRBJ1-2; D is perhaps TRBD1 (5 bases). Germline CDR1 is MNHNS and CDR2 is SASEGT. The V end lost 4 bases, the J end lost 7 bases, and 13 bases lay between the germline ends. This CDR3 has 13 residues.

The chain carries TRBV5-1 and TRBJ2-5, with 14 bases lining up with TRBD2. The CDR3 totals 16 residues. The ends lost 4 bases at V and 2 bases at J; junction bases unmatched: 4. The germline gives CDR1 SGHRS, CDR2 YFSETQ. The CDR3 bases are TGCGCCAGCAGCCCAGGGACTAGCGGGGGTCAAGAGACCCAGTACTTC. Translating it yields CASSPGTSGGQETQYF.

CDR3 loop: CASSLRAEISGANVLTF. The CDR3 DNA reads as TGTGCCAGCAGCTTGAGGGCAGAGATCTCTGGGGCCAACGTCCTGACTTTC. The rearrangement uses TRBV5-8 and TRBJ2-6; no clear D. CDR1 and CDR2 (germline): SGHTS, YDEGEE. Trimming left V 1 base short and J 0 bases short, with 11 bases between. This CDR3 spans 17 amino acids.

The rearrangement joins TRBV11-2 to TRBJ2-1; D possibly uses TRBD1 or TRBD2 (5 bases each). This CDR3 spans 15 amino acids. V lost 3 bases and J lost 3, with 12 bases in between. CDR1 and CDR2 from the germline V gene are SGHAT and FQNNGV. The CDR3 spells CASSFNRGVYNEQFF. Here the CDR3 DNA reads TGTGCCAGCAGCTTTAATAGGGGAGTCTACAATGAGCAGTTCTTC.

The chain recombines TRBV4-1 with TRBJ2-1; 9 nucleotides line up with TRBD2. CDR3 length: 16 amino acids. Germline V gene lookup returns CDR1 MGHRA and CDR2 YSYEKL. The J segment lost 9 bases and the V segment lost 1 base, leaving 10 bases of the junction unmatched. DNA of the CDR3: TGCGCCAGCAGCCAAGTCTCGCGGGGGGGCCGGGTTGAGCAGTTCTTC. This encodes CASSQVSRGGRVEQFF.

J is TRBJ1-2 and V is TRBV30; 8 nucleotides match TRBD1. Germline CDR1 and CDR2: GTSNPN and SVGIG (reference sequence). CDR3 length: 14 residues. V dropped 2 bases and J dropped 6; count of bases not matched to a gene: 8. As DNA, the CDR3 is TGTGCCTGGAGTTCCGGGACAGGAGGGAATGGCTACACCTTC. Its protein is CAWSSGTGGNGYTF.

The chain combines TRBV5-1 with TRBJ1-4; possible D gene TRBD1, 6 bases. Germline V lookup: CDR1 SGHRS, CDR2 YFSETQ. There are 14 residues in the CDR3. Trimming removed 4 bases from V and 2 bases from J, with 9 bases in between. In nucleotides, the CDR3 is TGCGCCAGCAGCGAACAGGGTACTAATGAAAAACTGTTTTTT. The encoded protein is CASSEQGTNEKLFF.

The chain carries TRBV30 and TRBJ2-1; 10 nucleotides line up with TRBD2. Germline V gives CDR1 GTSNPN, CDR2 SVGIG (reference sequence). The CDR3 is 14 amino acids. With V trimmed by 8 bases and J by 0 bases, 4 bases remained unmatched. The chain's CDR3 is CAARLAGSYNEQFF. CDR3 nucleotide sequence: TGTGCCGCCAGACTAGCGGGCTCCTACAATGAGCAGTTCTTC.

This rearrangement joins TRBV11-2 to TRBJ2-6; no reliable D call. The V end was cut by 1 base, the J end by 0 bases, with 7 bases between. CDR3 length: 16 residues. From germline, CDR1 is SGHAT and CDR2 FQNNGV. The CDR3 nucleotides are TGTGCCAGCAGCTTAGTCAGCCTCTCTGGGGCCAACGTCCTGACTTTC. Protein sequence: CASSLVSLSGANVLTF.

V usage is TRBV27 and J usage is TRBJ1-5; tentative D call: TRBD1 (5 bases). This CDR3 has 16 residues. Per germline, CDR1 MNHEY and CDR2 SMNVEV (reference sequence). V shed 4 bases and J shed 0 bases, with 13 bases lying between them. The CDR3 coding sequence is TGTGCCAGCAGTTCCTGGGGGGGGGTTAGCAATCAGCCCCAGCATTTT. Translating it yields CASSSWGGVSNQPQHF.

This chain's CDR3 is CASSSGGAVETQYF. CDR3 nucleotides: TGCGCCAGCAGTAGCGGGGGGGCCGTGGAGACCCAGTACTTC. The genes are TRBV4-1 and TRBJ2-5; TRBD2 matches at 11 bases. The CDR3 totals 14 residues. Per the germline V gene, CDR1 is MGHRA and CDR2 is YSYEKL. V trimming: 6 bases; J trimming: 5 bases; junction bases outside the gene matches: 5.

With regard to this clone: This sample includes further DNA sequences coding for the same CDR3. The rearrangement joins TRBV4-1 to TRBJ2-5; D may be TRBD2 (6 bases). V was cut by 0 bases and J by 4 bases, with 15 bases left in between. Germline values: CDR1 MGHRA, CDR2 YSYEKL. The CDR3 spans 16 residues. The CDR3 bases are TGCGCCAGCAGCCAAGATGGGGTGGGAGGAGGAGAGACCCAGTACTTC. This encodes CASSQDGVGGGETQYF.

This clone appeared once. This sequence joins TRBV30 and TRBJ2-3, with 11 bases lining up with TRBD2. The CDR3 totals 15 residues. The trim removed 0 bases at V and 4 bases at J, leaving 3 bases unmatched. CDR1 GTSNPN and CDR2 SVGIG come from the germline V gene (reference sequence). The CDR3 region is CAWSVLAGVADTQYF. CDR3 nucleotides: TGTGCCTGGAGTGTACTAGCGGGAGTTGCAGATACGCAGTATTTT.